One TCR beta chain is described in this entry. This entry is derived from a study of T cell changes during pregnancy in multiple sclerosis. Profiling relied on immunoSEQ multiplex PCR, and the TCRdb table lists in-frame clones only, not all of them. This sample has over 60,000 clones; roughly nine tenths occur once, and the top ten carry 0.6% to 0.8%. V trimming: 0 bases; J trimming: 4 bases; junction bases outside the gene matches: 2. The CDR3 has 15 amino acids. Germline V CDR1 and CDR2: SGHTA, FQGNSA. The chain links TRBV7-2 to TRBJ2-5; 10 bases agree with TRBD2. The sample was peripheral blood, taken in the third trimester of pregnancy. This sequence was found in a female donor in good health, enrolled as a control in a pregnancy study. As DNA, the CDR3 is TGTGCCAGCAGCTTAGCCGCTAGCGGGAGAGAGACCCAGTACTTC. The encoded protein is CASSLAASGRETQYF.